The 13 T cell receptor beta chains listed next were all sequenced from one sample in a study of T-cell reconstitution after alpha-beta-depleted transplantation in children. Preparation of the TCRbeta library involved a method that used unique molecular identifiers. TCRdb reprocessed the PCR reads with MiXCR, giving one entry per CDR3 protein. The sample has tens of thousands of distinct CDR3 sequences, 15% to 18% seen once; the top ten hold around a fifth. Here the sequenced sample was PBMCs, mostly from graft donor cells, taken 180 days after TCRalphabeta/CD19-depleted stem cell transplant. These receptors came from a male patient aged 2-9 years who had a stem cell transplant for acute lymphoblastic leukemia, so the T cells may come from the graft donor.

The chain joins TRBV13 to TRBJ1-5; D is ambiguous. The CDR3 extends over 13 amino acids. Germline V gene data show CDR1 as PRHDT and CDR2 as FYEKMQ (reference sequence). Between the trimmed V and J ends, which lost 5 bases and 6 bases, there was a span of 11 bases. The CDR3 is CASSRTKFQPQHF. The CDR3 coding sequence is TGTGCCAGCAGCCGGACCAAATTTCAGCCCCAGCATTTT.

The chain carries TRBV20-1 and TRBJ2-3; 8 nucleotides match TRBD2. V lost 7 bases to trimming and J lost 1 base; unmatched junction nucleotides: 10. Germline loops: CDR1 DFQATT, CDR2 SNEGSKA (reference sequence). The CDR3 sequence is 15 residues long. The CDR3 DNA reads TGCAGTGGCGTCGGGGGGGCCCAACGCACAGATACGCAGTATTTT. This gives the protein CSGVGGAQRTDTQYF.

Worth noting for this clonotype: The conserved final phenylalanine or tryptophan is absent from the CDR3, which likely points to a read error. This sequence joins TRBV3-1 and TRBJ2-3; D is perhaps TRBD2 (5 bases). The germline gives CDR1 LGHDT, CDR2 YNNKEL (reference sequence). This CDR3 has 15 residues. V lost 0 bases to trimming and J lost 4 bases, with 11 bases between them. CDR3 DNA: TGTGCCAGCAGCCAAGATACGGGGTCCCCAGATACGCAGTATTTG. Residues: CASSQDTGSPDTQYL.

The table lists this clonotype with many counts. The V and J genes are TRBV29-1 and TRBJ2-3, with TRBD2 as a possible D gene (6 bases). V lost 6 bases and J 6 bases, leaving 13 bases between the germline ends. Looked up from germline, CDR1 is SQVTM and CDR2 is ANQGSEA. The CDR3 spans 12 residues. This CDR3 reads CSVGTPGDTQYF. CDR3 in DNA: TGCAGCGTAGGGACTCCCGGGGATACGCAGTATTTT.

This clonotype was counted a few times. The V call is TRBV5-6, the J call TRBJ2-7; 7 bases are a match to TRBD1. CDR1 and CDR2 from the germline V gene are SGHDT and YYEEEE. This CDR3 contains 14 residues. J gave up 5 bases and V 4 bases, and 9 bases lay outside the gene matches. This CDR3 is CASSPIDRVDEQYF. CDR3 nucleotide sequence: TGTGCCAGCAGCCCGATCGACAGGGTCGACGAGCAGTACTTC.

In this sample, this clonotype turned up a few times. Here the CDR3 DNA reads TGTGCCAGCAGCCCCTCGGTAGGGGGGGCCAGGTTCCCGGACTCTGGGGCCAACGTCCTGACTTTC. Amino acids: CASSPSVGGARFPDSGANVLTF. The chain employs TRBV7-7 and TRBJ2-6, with D maybe TRBD2 (7 bases). CDR3 length: 22 residues. Per the germline V gene, CDR1 is SSHAT and CDR2 is FNYEAQ (reference sequence). V gave up 5 bases and J gave up 0 bases, with 29 bases separating them.

This clonotype was recorded a few times. The chain has TRBV7-9 and TRBJ1-1; perhaps TRBD1 as D (6 bases). Germline loops: CDR1 SEHNR, CDR2 FQNEAQ (reference sequence). This CDR3 comprises 13 residues. The V end was cut by 4 bases, the J end by 7 bases, with 13 bases between. This chain's CDR3 is CASSWGQGSEAFF. The CDR3 DNA is TGTGCCAGCAGCTGGGGCCAGGGGAGTGAAGCTTTCTTT.

Here the CDR3 DNA reads TGCGCCAGCAGCCCCTGGGCAGGGGGAACTGGGGCCAACGTCCTGACTTTC. It specifies CASSPWAGGTGANVLTF. The V and J genes are TRBV5-1 and TRBJ2-6, with 7 bases aligning to TRBD1. The CDR3 extends over 17 amino acids. Trimming at V came to 4 bases and at J to 2 bases, leaving 9 bases not matched to a gene. Germline V gives CDR1 SGHRS, CDR2 YFSETQ.

This clonotype was seen only a few times. The chain has TRBV29-1 and TRBJ2-7; no firm D call. This CDR3 spans 14 amino acids. Germline V gene data show CDR1 as SQVTM and CDR2 as ANQGSEA. The germline V and J ends were trimmed by 7 bases and 0 bases, with 16 bases remaining between them. CDR3 sequence: CSARVRTPSYEQYF. The CDR3 DNA reads TGCAGCGCAAGAGTACGGACGCCCTCCTACGAGCAGTACTTC.

This clonotype has just a few counts. V gene TRBV12-3 or TRBV12-4 combines with J gene TRBJ2-2; 7 nucleotides line up with TRBD1. The junction had 7 bases not matched to a gene; V was cut back by 5 bases and J by 1 base. CDR3 size: 16 residues. In nucleotides, the CDR3 is TGTGCCAGCAGTCTTCGGCCAGGGGGGAACACCGGGGAGCTGTTTTTT. Translation gives CASSLRPGGNTGELFF.

The V and J genes are TRBV20-1 and TRBJ1-5; D is possibly TRBD1 (5 bases). This CDR3 contains 16 residues. CDR1 and CDR2 from the germline V gene are DFQATT and SNEGSKA (reference sequence). Trimming pared 0 bases from V and 8 bases from J, leaving 20 bases between. The CDR3 spells CSAREGQAGSLKPQHF. Here the CDR3 DNA reads TGCAGTGCTAGAGAGGGCCAAGCAGGGAGCCTGAAGCCCCAGCATTTT.

This clonotype was seen only a few times. CDR3 region: CASSLAWDRENEQYF. CDR3 in DNA: TGTGCCAGCAGCTTAGCGTGGGACAGGGAAAACGAGCAGTACTTC. This chain connects TRBV7-9 to TRBJ2-7, with TRBD1 identical over 9 bases. This CDR3 contains 15 residues. The germline V gene has CDR1 SEHNR and CDR2 FQNEAQ (reference sequence). V was clipped by 0 bases and J by 5 bases; unmatched bases: 5. Based on the CDR3 plus reference TRBV7-9 and TRBJ2-7, the full variable domain is DTGVSQNPRHKITKRGQNVTFRCDPISEHNRLYWYRQTLGQGPEFLTYFQNEAQLEKSRLLSDRFSAERPKGSFSTLEIQRTEQGDSAMYLCASSLAWDRENEQYFGPGTRLTVT.

As to this clonotype: A much larger clone lies one base from this, so it may be a read error. The chain recombines TRBV18 with TRBJ2-7; no reliable D call. CDR1 is KGHSH and CDR2 is LQKENI in the germline V gene. Between the trimmed V and J ends, which lost 6 bases and 9 bases, there was a span of 12 bases. This CDR3 has 11 residues. The CDR3: CASSEYRAQYF. The CDR3 DNA reads TGTGCCAGCTCTGAGTACCGCGCGCAGTACTTC.